The T cell receptor (beta chain) under discussion was sequenced for a study of blood T cell repertoires in COVID-19. This clone was detected once. Original processing methods: Amplification of reference gene primers provided the estimated nucleated cell counts. This table comes from immunoSEQ multiplex PCR, and its TCRdb copy is limited to in-frame clones, with some not included. V, J and clone size are taken as reported in that table, and D and trimming were inferred from the DNA itself. The profile covers some 700,000 clones, with about 90% appearing a single time and about 0.26% taken by the ten largest. Germline V gene lookup returns CDR1 SQVTM and CDR2 ANQGSEA. Trimming took off 1 base at V and 8 bases at J, with 11 bases between the two ends. The CDR3 sequence is 12 residues long.

The material sequenced was peripheral blood. This receptor was identified in a woman between 18 and 30 years old with acute or convalescent COVID-19. The V call is TRBV29-1, the J call TRBJ1-2, with D tentatively TRBD1 (6 bases). CDR3 in DNA: TGCAGCGTTGAAGGACAGGTTGGGGGCTACACCTTC. It translates to CSVEGQVGGYTF.